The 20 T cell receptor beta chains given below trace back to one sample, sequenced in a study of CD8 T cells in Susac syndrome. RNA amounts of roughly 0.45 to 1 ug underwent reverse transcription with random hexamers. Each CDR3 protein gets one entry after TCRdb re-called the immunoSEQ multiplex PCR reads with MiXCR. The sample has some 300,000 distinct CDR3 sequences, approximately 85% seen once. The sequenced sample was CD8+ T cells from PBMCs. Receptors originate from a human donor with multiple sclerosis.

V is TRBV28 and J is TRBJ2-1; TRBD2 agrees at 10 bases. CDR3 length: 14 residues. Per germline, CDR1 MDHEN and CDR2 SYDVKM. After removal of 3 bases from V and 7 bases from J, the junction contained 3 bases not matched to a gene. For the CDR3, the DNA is TGTGCCAGCAGTTTCCCACTAGCGGGAAATGAGCAGTTCTTC. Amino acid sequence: CASSFPLAGNEQFF.

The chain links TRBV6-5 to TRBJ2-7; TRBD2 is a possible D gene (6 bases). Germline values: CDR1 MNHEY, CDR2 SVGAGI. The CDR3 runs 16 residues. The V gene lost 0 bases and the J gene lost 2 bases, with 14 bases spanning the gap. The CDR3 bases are TGTGCCAGCAGTTACTCGGGACTCGTCGCAACCTACGAGCAGTACTTC. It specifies CASSYSGLVATYEQYF.

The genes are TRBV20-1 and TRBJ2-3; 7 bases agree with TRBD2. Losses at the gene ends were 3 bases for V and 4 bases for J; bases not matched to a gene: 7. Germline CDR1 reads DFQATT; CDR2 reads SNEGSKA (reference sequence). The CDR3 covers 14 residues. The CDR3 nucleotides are TGCAGTGCTAGGCCCCGGGGGAGGGCAGATACGCAGTATTTT. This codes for CSARPRGRADTQYF.

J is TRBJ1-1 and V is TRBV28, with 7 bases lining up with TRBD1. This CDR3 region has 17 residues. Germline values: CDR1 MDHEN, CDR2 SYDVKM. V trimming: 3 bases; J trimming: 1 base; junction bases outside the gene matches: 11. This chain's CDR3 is CASSFRGGPYTNTEAFF. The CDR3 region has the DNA TGTGCCAGCAGTTTCCGAGGGGGCCCCTACACGAACACTGAAGCTTTCTTT.

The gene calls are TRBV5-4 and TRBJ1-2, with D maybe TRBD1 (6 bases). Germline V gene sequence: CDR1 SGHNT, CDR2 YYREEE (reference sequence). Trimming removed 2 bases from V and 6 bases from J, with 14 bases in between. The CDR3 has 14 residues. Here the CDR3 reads CASSFLGGSDGYTF. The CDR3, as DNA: TGTGCCAGCAGCTTCCTAGGGGGGTCGGATGGCTACACCTTC.

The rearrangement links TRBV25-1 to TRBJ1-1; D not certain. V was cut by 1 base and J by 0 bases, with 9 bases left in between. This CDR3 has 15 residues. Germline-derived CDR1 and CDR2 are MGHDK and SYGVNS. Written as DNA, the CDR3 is TGTGCCAGCAGTGAATTTGGCAGCTTGAACACTGAAGCTTTCTTT. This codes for CASSEFGSLNTEAFF.

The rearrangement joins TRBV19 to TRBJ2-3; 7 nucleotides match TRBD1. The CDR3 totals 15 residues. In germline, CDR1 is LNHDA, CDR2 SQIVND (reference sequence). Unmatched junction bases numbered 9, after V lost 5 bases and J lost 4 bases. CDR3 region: CASSSTGIGSDTQYF. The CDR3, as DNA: TGTGCCAGTAGTTCGACAGGGATAGGGTCAGATACGCAGTATTTT.

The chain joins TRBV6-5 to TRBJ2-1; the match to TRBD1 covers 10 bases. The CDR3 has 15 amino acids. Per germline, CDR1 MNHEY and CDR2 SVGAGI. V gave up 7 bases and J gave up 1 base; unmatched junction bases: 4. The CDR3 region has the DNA TGTGCCAGCAAGCCGGGACAGGGGTCCTACAATGAGCAGTTCTTC. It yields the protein CASKPGQGSYNEQFF.

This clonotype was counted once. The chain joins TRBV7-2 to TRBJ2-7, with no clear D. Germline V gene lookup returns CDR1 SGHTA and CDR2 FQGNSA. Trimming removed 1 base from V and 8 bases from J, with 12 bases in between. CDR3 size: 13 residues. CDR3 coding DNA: TGTGCCAGCAGCTTAGAGGGTCCTAGTAAGCAGTACTTC. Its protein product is CASSLEGPSKQYF.

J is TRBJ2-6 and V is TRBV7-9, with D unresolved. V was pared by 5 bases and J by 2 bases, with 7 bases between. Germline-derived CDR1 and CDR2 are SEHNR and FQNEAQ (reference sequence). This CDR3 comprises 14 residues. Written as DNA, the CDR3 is TGTGCCAGCAGCGCCGATCCTGGGGCCAACGTCCTGACTTTC. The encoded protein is CASSADPGANVLTF.

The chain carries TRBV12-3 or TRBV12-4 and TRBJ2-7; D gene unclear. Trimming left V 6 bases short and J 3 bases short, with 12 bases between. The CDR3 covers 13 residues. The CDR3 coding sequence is TGTGCCAGCAGCGACTTGAGTTTCTACGAGCAGTACTTC. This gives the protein CASSDLSFYEQYF.

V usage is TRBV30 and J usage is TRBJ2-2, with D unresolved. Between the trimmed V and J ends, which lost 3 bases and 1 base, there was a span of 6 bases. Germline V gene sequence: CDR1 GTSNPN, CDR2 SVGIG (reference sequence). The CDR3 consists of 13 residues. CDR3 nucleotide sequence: TGTGCCTGGAGCCGGTTGAACACCGGGGAGCTGTTTTTT. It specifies CAWSRLNTGELFF.

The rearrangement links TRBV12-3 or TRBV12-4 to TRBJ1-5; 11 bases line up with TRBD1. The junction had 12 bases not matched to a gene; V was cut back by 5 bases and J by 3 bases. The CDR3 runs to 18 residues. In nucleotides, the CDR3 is TGTGCCAGCAGTGAAATGGGACAGGGGGTCCGGGACAATCAGCCCCAGCATTTT. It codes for CASSEMGQGVRDNQPQHF.

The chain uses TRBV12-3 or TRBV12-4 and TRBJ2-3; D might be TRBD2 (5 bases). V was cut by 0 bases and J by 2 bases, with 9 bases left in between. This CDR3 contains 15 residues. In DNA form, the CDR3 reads TGTGCCAGCAGTTTAGCAGCGGACCCCACAGATACGCAGTATTTT. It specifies CASSLAADPTDTQYF.

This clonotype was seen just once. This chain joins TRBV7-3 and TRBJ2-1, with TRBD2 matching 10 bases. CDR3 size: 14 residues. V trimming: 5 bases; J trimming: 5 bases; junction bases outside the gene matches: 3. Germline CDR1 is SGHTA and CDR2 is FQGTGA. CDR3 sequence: CASSAGLADNEQFF. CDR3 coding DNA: TGTGCCAGCAGCGCAGGACTAGCGGACAATGAGCAGTTCTTC.

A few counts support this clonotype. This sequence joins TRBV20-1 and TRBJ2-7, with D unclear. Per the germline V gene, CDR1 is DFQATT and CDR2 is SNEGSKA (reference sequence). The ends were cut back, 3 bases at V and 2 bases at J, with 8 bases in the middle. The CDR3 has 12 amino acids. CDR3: CSASTSPYEQYF. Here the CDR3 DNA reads TGCAGTGCTAGTACAAGTCCCTACGAGCAGTACTTC.

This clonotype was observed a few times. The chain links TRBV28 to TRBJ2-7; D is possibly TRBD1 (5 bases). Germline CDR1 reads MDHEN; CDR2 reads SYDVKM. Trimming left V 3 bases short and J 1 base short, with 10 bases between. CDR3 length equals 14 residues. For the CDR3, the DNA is TGTGCCAGCAGTTTCCGGCAGGGATCCTACGAGCAGTACTTC. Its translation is CASSFRQGSYEQYF.

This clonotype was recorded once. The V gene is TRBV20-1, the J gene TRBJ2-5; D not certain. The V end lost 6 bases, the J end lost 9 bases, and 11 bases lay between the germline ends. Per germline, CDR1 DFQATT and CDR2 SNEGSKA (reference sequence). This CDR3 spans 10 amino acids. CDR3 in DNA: TGCAGTGCCCCGACTGAGTCCCAGTACTTC. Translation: CSAPTESQYF.

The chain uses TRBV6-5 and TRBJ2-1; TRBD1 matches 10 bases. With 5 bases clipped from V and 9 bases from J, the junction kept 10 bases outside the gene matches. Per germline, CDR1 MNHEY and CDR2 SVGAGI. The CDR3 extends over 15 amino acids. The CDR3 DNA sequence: TGTGCCAGCAGTAATCGACAGGGGGCTAGGGGTGAGCAGTTCTTC. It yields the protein CASSNRQGARGEQFF.

CDR3 DNA: TGTGCCAGCAGTTTTTCCCAAGGGGCTTCCTTCTACAATGAGCAGTTCTTC. Translation: CASSFSQGASFYNEQFF. V is TRBV28 and J is TRBJ2-1, with a possible D match to TRBD1 (5 bases). CDR3 size: 17 residues. CDR1 and CDR2 (germline): MDHEN, SYDVKM. V was shortened by 3 bases and J by 3 bases, with 18 bases between the two germline ends.